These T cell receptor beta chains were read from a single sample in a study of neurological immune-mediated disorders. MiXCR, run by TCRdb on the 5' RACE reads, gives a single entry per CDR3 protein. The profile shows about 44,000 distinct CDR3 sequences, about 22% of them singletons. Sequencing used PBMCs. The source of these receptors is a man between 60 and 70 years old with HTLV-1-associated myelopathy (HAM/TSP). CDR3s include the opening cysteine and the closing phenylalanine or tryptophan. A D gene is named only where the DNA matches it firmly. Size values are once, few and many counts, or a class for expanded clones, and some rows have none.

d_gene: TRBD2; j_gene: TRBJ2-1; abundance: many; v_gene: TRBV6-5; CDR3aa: CASSYLTSGTPSYNEQFF; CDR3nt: TGTGCCAGCAGTTACTTGACTAGCGGGACCCCCTCCTACAATGAGCAGTTCTTC
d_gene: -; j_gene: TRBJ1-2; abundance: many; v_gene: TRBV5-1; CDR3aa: CASRLAPQGSYGYTF; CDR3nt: TGCGCCAGCCGATTGGCCCCACAGGGCTCCTATGGCTACACCTTC
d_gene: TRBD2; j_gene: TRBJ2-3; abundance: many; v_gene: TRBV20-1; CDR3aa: CSAESGGGPGDTDTQYF; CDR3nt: TGCAGTGCTGAGAGTGGGGGAGGGCCCGGAGACACAGATACGCAGTATTTT
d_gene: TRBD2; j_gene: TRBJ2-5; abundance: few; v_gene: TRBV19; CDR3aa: CASSIRGGQETQYF; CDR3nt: TGTGCCAGTAGTATTCGGGGGGGCCAAGAGACCCAGTACTTC
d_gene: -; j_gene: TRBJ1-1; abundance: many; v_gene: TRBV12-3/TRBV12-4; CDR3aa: CATSGGSTEAFF; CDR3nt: TGTGCCACTTCGGGGGGAAGTACTGAAGCTTTCTTT
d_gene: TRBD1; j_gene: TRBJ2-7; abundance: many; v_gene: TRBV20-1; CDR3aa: CSATSGQGIYEQYF; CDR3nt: TGCAGTGCTACATCGGGACAGGGGATTTACGAGCAGTACTTC
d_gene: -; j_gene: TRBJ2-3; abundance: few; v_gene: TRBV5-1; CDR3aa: CASSLEAPGTDTQYF; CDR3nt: TGCGCCAGCAGCTTGGAGGCCCCAGGCACAGATACGCAGTATTTT
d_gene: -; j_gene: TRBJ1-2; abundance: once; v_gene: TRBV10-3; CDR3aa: CAISERGDYGYTF; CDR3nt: TGTGCCATCAGTGAGAGAGGTGACTATGGCTACACCTTC
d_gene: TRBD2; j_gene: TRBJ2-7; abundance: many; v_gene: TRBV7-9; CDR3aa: CASSPSPGGSGSGAYEQYF; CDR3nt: TGTGCCAGCAGCCCAAGCCCCGGGGGTAGCGGGAGTGGGGCCTACGAGCAGTACTTC
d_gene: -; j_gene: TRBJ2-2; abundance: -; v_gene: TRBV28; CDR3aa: CATSLFRSGTGELFF; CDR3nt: TGTGCCACCAGTTTATTCAGGAGCGGTACCGGGGAGCTGTTTTTT
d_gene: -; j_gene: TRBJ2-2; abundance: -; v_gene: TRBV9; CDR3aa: CASSVARVNTGELFF; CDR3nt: TGTGCCAGCAGCGTAGCCAGGGTGAACACCGGGGAGCTGTTTTTT
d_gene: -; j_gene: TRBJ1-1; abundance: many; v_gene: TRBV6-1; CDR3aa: CASSSTVNTEAFF; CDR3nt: TGTGCCAGCAGCTCTACAGTTAACACTGAAGCTTTCTTT
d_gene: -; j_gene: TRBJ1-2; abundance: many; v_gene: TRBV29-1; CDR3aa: CSVGAGGGVGYTF; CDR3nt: TGCAGCGTTGGGGCCGGTGGAGGGGTCGGCTACACCTTC
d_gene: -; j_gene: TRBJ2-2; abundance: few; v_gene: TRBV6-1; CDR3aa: CASSEAGPPRFITRELFF; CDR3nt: TGTGCCAGCAGTGAAGCGGGACCGCCCAGGTTCATTACCCGGGAGCTGTTTTTT
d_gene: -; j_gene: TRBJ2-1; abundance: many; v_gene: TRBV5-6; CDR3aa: CASSLVGLWDNEQFF; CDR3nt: TGTGCCAGCAGTCTCGTGGGTCTTTGGGACAATGAGCAGTTCTTC
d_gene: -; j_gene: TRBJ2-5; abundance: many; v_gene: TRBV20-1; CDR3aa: CSARSGQETQYF; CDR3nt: TGCAGTGCTAGGTCGGGACAAGAGACCCAGTACTTC
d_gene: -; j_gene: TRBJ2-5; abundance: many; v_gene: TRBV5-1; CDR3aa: CASRKTGHQETQYF; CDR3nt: TGCGCCAGCAGGAAAACAGGGCACCAAGAGACCCAGTACTTC
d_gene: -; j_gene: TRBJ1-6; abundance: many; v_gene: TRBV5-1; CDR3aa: CASSFTGKDESPLHF; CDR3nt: TGCGCCAGCAGCTTCACCGGCAAGGACGAGTCACCCCTCCACTTT
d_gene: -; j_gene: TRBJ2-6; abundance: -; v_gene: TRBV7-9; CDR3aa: CASSQKKRLAGANVLTF; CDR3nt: TGTGCCAGCAGCCAAAAGAAACGGCTGGCTGGGGCCAACGTCCTGACTTTC
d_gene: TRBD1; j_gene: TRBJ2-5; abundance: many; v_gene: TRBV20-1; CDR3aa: CSTGQGQETQYF; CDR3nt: TGCAGTACCGGACAGGGTCAAGAGACCCAGTACTTC
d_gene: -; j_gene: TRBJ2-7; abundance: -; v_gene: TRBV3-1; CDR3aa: CASQRSADGLYEQYF; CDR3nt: TGTGCCAGCCAAAGGTCAGCCGATGGACTCTACGAGCAGTACTTC
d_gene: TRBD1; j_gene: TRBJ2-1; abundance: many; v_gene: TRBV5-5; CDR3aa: CASSFGTGGSYNEQFF; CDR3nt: TGTGCCAGCAGTTTCGGGACAGGGGGCTCCTACAATGAGCAGTTCTTC
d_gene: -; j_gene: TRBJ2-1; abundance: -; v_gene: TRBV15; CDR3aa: CATSRTQGGGSSYNEQFF; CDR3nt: TGTGCCACCAGCAGAACCCAGGGTGGAGGGAGCTCCTACAATGAGCAGTTCTTC
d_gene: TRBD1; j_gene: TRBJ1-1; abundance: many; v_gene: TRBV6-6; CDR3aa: CASSFGQGKNTEAFF; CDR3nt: TGTGCCAGCAGTTTCGGACAGGGAAAGAACACTGAAGCTTTCTTT
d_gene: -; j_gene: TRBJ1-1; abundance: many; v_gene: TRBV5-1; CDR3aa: CASSFDGQQGNEAFF; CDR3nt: TGCGCCAGCAGCTTCGACGGACAGCAGGGGAATGAAGCTTTCTTT